The entry that follows covers one TCR beta chain sequence. Germline V CDR1 and CDR2: GTSNPN, SVGIG (reference sequence). V lost 5 bases to trimming and J lost 10 bases, with 21 bases between them. CDR3 length: 14 residues. This sample was included in a study of blood T cell repertoires in COVID-19. In the study's own analysis: Quantification of nucleated cells was approximated via reference gene primer amplification. Some clones are missing from TCRdb's copy, which holds only in-frame ones; the method was immunoSEQ multiplex PCR. V, J and clone size derive from that table, while D and trimming were established from the DNA sequence. The sample includes approximately 100,000 clones, 84% of them seen just once.

This sequence was found in a human donor in a cohort sampled during active or convalescent COVID-19. This chain joins TRBV30 and TRBJ2-1; a weak D match, TRBD1 (7 bases). Specimen: peripheral blood. CDR3 DNA sequence: TGTGCCTGGGGGCGGCAGGGGGGACAATTGGAGCAGTTCTTC. Its translation is CAWGRQGGQLEQFF. The full variable domain, rest sourced from reference TRBV30 and TRBJ2-1, is SQTIHQWPATLVQPVGSPLSLECTVEGTSNPNLYWYRQAAGRGLQLLFYSVGIGQISSEVPQNLSASRPQDRQFILSSKKLLLSDSGFYLCAWGRQGGQLEQFFGPGTRLTVL.